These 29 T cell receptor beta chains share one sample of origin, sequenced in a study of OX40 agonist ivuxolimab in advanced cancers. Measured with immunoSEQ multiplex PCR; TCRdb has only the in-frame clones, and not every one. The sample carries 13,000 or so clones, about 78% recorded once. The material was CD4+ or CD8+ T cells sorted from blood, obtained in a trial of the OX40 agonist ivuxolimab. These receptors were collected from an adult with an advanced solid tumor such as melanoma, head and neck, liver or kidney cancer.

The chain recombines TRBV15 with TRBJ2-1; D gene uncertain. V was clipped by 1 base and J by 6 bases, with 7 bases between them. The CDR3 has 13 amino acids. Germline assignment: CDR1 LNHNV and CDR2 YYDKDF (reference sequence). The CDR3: CATSRGWGNEQFF. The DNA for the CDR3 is TGTGCCACCAGCAGAGGTTGGGGCAATGAGCAGTTCTTC.

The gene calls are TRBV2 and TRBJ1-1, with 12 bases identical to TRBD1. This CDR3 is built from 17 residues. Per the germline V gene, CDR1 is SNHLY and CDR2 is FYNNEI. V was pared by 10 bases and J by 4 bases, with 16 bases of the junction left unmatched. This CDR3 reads CATPNPGQGAPVTEAFF. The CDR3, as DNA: TGTGCCACACCGAACCCGGGACAGGGGGCGCCGGTCACTGAAGCTTTCTTT.

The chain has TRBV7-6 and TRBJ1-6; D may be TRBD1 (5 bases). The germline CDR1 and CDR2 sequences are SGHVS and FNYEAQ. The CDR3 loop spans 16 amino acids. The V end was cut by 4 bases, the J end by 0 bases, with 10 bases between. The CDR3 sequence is CASSSGASSYNSPLHF. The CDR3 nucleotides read TGTGCCAGCAGCTCTGGGGCGAGCTCCTATAATTCACCCCTCCACTTT.

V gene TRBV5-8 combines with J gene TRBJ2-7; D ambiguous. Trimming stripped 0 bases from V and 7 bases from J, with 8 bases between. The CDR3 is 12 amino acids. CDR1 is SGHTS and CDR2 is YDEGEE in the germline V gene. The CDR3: CASSLAVDEQYF. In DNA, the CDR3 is TGTGCCAGCAGCTTGGCCGTGGATGAGCAGTACTTC. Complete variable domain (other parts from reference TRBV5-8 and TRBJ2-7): EAGVTQSPTHLIKTRGQQATLRCSPISGHTSVYWYQQALGLGLQFLLWYDEGEERNRGNFPPRFSGRQFPNYSSELNVNALELEDSALYLCASSLAVDEQYFGPGTRLTVT.

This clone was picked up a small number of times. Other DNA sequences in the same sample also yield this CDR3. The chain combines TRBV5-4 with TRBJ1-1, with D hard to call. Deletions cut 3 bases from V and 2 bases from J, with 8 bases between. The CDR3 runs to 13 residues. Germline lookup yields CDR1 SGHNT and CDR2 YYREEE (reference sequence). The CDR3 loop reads CASSSGVNTEAFF. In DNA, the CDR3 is TGTGCCAGCAGCTCGGGAGTTAACACTGAAGCTTTCTTT. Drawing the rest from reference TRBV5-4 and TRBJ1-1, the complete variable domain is ETGVTQSPTHLIKTRGQQVTLRCSSQSGHNTVSWYQQALGQGPQFIFQYYREEENGRGNFPPRFSGLQFPNYSSELNVNALELDDSALYLCASSSGVNTEAFFGQGTRLTVV.

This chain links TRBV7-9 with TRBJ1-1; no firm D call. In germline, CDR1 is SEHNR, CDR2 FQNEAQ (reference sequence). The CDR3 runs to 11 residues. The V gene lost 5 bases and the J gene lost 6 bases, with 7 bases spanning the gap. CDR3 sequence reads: CASSNVPEAFF. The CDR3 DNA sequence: TGTGCCAGCAGCAACGTTCCTGAAGCTTTCTTT. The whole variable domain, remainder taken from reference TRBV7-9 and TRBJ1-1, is DTGVSQNPRHKITKRGQNVTFRCDPISEHNRLYWYRQTLGQGPEFLTYFQNEAQLEKSRLLSDRFSAERPKGSFSTLEIQRTEQGDSAMYLCASSNVPEAFFGQGTRLTVV.

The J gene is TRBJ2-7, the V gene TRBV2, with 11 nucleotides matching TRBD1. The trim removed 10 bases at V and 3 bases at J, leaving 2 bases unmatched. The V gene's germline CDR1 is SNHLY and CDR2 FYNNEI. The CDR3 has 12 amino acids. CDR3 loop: CATGTGGYEQYF. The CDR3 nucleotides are TGTGCCACCGGGACAGGGGGCTACGAGCAGTACTTC. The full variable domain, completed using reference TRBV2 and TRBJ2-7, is EPEVTQTPSHQVTQMGQEVILRCVPISNHLYFYWYRQILGQKVEFLVSFYNNEISEKSEIFDDQFSVERPDGSNFTLKIRSTKLEDSAMYFCATGTGGYEQYFGPGTRLTVT.

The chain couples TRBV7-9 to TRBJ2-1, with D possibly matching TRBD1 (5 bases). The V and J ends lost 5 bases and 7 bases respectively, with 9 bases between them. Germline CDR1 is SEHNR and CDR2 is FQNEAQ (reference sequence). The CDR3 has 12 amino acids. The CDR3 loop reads CASSLNRNEQFF. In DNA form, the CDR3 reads TGTGCCAGCAGCCTAAACAGGAATGAGCAGTTCTTC.

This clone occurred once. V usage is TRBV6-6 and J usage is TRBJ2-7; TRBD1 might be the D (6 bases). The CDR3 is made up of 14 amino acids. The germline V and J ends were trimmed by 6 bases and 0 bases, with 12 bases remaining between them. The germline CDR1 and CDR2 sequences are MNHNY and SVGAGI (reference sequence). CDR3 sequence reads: CASRPGHDSYEQYF. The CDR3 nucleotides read TGTGCCAGCAGACCGGGACACGACTCCTACGAGCAGTACTTC.

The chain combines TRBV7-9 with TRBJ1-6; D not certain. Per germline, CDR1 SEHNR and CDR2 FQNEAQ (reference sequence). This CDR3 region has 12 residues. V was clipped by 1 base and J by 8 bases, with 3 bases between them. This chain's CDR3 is CASSLGDSPLHF. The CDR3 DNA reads TGTGCCAGCAGCTTAGGCGATTCACCCCTCCACTTT.

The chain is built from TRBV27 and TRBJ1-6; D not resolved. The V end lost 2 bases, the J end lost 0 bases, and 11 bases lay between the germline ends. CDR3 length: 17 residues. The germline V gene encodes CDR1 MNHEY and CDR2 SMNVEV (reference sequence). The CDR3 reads CASSLGPTNSYNSPLHF. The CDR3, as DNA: TGTGCCAGCAGTTTAGGACCTACGAACTCCTATAATTCACCCCTCCACTTT.

The CDR3 reads CASSTGTAGEAFF. The CDR3 DNA is TGTGCCAGCAGCACCGGGACAGCGGGTGAAGCTTTCTTT. The chain joins TRBV5-4 to TRBJ1-1; TRBD1 matches at 7 bases. The CDR3 length is 13 residues. With 4 bases clipped from V and 7 bases from J, the junction kept 7 bases outside the gene matches. Per germline, CDR1 SGHNT and CDR2 YYREEE (reference sequence).

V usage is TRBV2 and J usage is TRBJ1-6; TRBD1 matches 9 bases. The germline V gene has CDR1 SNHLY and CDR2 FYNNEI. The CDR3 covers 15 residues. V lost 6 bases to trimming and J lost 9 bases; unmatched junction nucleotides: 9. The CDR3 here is CASRVNRGLGSPLHF. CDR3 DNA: TGTGCCAGCAGGGTAAACAGGGGGCTAGGTTCACCCCTCCACTTT.

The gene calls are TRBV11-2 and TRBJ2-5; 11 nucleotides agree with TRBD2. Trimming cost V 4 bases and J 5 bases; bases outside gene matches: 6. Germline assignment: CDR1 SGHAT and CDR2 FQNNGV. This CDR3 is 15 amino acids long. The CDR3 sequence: CASSSLAGGGETQYF. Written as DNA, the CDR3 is TGTGCCAGCAGCTCCTTAGCGGGAGGGGGGGAGACCCAGTACTTC. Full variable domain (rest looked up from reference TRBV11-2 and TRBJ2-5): EAGVAQSPRYKIIEKRQSVAFWCNPISGHATLYWYQQILGQGPKLLIQFQNNGVVDDSQLPKDRFSAERLKGVDSTLKIQPAKLEDSAVYLCASSSLAGGGETQYFGPGTRLLVL.

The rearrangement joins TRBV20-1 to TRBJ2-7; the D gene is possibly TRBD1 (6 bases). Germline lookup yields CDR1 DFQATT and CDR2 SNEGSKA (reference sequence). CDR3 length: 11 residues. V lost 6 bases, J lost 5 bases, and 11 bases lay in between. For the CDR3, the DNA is TGCAGTGCAACACAGGGCAACGAGCAGTACTTC. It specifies CSATQGNEQYF.

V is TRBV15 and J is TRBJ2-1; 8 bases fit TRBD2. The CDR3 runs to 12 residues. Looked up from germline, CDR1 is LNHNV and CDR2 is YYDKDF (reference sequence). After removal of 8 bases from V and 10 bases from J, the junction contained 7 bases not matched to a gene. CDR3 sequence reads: CATERGSGEQFF. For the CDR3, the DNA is TGTGCCACCGAGCGGGGGTCTGGGGAGCAGTTCTTC.

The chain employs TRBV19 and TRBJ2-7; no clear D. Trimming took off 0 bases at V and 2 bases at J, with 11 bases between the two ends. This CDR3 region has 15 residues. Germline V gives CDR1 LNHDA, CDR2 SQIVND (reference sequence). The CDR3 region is CASSIEGHPTYEQYF. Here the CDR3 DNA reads TGTGCCAGTAGTATAGAAGGGCACCCCACCTACGAGCAGTACTTC.

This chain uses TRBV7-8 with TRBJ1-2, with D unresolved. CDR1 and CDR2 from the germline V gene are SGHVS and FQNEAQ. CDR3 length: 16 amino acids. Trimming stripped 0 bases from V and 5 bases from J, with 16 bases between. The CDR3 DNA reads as TGTGCCAGCAGCTTAGCCTCAGGTGCCCCAGTGTATGGCTACACCTTC. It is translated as CASSLASGAPVYGYTF. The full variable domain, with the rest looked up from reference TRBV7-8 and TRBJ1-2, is GAGVSQSPRYKVAKRGQDVALRCDPISGHVSLFWYQQALGQGPEFLTYFQNEAQLDKSGLPSDRFFAERPEGSVSTLKIQRTQQEDSAVYLCASSLASGAPVYGYTFGSGTRLTVV.

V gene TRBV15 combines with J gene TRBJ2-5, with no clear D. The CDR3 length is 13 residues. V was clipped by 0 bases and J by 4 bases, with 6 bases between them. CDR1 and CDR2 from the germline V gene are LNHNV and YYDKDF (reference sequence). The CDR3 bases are TGTGCCACCAGCAGAGATTTGGTAGAGACCCAGTACTTC. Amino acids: CATSRDLVETQYF.

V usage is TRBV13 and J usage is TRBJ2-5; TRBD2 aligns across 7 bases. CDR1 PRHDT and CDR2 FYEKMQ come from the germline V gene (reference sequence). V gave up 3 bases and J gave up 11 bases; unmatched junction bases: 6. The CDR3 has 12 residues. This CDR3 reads CASSFGGGEQYF. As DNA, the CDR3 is TGTGCCAGCAGCTTTGGTGGGGGGGAGCAGTACTTC.

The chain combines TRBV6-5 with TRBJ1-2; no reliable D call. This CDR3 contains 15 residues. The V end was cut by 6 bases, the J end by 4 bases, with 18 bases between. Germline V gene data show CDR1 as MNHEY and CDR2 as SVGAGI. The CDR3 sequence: CASRGLDALSYGYTF. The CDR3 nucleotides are TGTGCCAGCAGAGGGTTGGACGCCCTAAGCTATGGCTACACCTTC.

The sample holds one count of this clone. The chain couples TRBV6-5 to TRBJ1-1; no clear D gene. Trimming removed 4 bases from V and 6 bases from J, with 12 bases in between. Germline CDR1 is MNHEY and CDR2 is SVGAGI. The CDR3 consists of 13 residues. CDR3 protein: CASSFNLGAEAFF. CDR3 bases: TGTGCCAGCAGTTTTAATCTGGGCGCTGAAGCTTTCTTT.

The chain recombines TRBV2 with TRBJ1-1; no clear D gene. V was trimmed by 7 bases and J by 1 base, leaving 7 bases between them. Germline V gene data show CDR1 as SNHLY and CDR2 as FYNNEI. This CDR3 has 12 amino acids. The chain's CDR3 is CASKFQNTEAFF. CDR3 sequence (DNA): TGTGCCAGCAAGTTCCAGAACACTGAAGCTTTCTTT.

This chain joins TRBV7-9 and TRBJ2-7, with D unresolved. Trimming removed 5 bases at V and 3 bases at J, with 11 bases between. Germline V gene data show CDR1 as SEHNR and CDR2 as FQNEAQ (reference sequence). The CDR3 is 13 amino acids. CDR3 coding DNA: TGTGCCAGCAGCCCTCAGGCTGGCTACGAGCAGTACTTC. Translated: CASSPQAGYEQYF.

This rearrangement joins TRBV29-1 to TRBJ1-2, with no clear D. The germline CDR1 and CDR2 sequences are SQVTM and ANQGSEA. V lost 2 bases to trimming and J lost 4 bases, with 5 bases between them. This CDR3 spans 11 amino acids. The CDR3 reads CSVERAYGYTF. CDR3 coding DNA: TGCAGCGTTGAAAGGGCCTATGGCTACACCTTC.

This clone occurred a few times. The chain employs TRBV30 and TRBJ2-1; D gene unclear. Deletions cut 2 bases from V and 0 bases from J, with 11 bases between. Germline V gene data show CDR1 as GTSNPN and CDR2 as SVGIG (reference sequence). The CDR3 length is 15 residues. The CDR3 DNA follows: TGTGCCTGGAGTAGTACGGTATACTCCTACAATGAGCAGTTCTTC. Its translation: CAWSSTVYSYNEQFF.

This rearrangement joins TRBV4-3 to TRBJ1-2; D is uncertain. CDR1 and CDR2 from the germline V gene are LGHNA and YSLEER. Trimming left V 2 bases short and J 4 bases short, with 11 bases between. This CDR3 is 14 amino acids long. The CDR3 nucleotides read TGCGCCAGCAGCCAACAAGAGGAAAGCTATGGCTACACCTTC. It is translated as CASSQQEESYGYTF.

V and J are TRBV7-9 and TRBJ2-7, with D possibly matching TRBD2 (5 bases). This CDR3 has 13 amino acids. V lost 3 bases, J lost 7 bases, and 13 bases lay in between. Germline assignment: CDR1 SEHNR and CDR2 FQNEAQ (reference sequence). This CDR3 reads CASSLAPTGEQYF. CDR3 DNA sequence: TGTGCCAGCAGCTTGGCCCCAACGGGGGAGCAGTACTTC.

The CDR3: CASSRPGTGNYNEQFF. The CDR3 DNA reads TGCGCCAGCAGCCGACCCGGGACAGGGAATTACAATGAGCAGTTCTTC. V and J are TRBV4-1 and TRBJ2-1; TRBD1 matches at 9 bases. The ends lost 4 bases at V and 4 bases at J; junction bases unmatched: 8. From germline, CDR1 is MGHRA and CDR2 YSYEKL. This CDR3 comprises 16 residues.